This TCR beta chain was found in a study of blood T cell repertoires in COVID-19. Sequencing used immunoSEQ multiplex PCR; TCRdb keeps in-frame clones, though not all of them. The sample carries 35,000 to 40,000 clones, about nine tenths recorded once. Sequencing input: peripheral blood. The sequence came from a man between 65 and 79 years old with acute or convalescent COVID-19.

The CDR3 loop reads CASSYWGPSYEQYF. Here the CDR3 DNA reads TGTGCCAGCAGTTATTGGGGGCCGTCCTACGAGCAGTACTTC. This chain links TRBV6-5 with TRBJ2-7, with a possible D match to TRBD1 (6 bases). The CDR3 is 14 amino acids. Germline CDR1 MNHEY, CDR2 SVGAGI. V lost 3 bases, J lost 1 base, and 10 bases lay in between.